A single T cell receptor (beta chain) is shown here with its context. Its antigen is not identified. This entry is derived from a study of CXCR3-negative and CXCR3-positive naive CD8 T cells. Study background: Per-library TRB read counts averaged about 1.5 +/- 0.3 million, adding up to around 140 million in total.

A CD45RO-CCR7+CD27+CD95- phenotype identified naive CD8+ T cells. Germline CDR1 SNHLY, CDR2 FYNNEI. This CDR3 comprises 15 residues. Study findings and constraints: TRB CDR3 hydrophobicity was greater in CXCR3-positive naive cells than in CXCR3-negative naive cells. The study found that naive CXCR3-negative and CXCR3-positive cells shared TRBV-TRBJ usage, while memory cells differed.

The authors prepared UMI-labeled TRB cDNA libraries by 5' RACE. No DNA is given; TCRdb re-called the 5' RACE reads and lists each CDR3 protein once. Here the sample table reports approximately 90,000 distinct CDR3 sequences. The chain links TRBV2 to TRBJ1-1. The sequenced sample was naive CXCR3+ CD8+ T cells from blood. Subset specified: CD45RO-CCR7+CD27+CD95- naive CD8+ T cells expressing CXCR3 (TNR3+). The clonotype originates from a human donor in good health. Some clones in this sample may be carry-over from other donors' samples. The CDR3: CASRLGDGVNTEAFF.